The source of this T cell receptor beta chain is a study of blood T cell repertoires in COVID-19. The length of the CDR3 is 14 residues. CDR1 is SNHLY and CDR2 is FYNNEI in the germline V gene. Losses at the gene ends were 9 bases for V and 6 bases for J; bases not matched to a gene: 10. Original processing methods: Amplification from reference gene primers served as the basis for estimated nucleated cell counts. Profiled with immunoSEQ multiplex PCR; TCRdb holds only in-frame clones, not every one. Clone size and the V and J calls come from that table; the DNA yielded D and trimming. The table includes a few hundred thousand clones, about 87% detected once.

The sequence was collected from a woman aged 35 to 49 with acute or convalescent COVID-19. Sequencing input: peripheral blood. The chain combines TRBV2 with TRBJ2-7, with 11 bases matching TRBD1. The CDR3 protein is CASAGQGGMGEQYV. The CDR3 DNA follows: TGTGCCAGTGCGGGACAGGGGGGAATGGGCGAGCAGTACGTC.